Below, 29 T cell receptor beta chains from the same sample are listed, as sequenced in a study of OX40 agonist ivuxolimab in advanced cancers. Here immunoSEQ multiplex PCR was the method, and the copy in TCRdb shows in-frame clones only, minus some. Of over 60,000 clones in the sample, about nine tenths are singletons; the top ten hold 0.3% to 0.45%. The sample here was CD4+ or CD8+ T cells sorted from blood, taken in a trial of the OX40 agonist ivuxolimab. All receptors derive from an adult with an advanced solid tumor such as melanoma, head and neck, liver or kidney cancer.

The chain combines TRBV6-6 with TRBJ1-2, with 7 bases matching TRBD1. The CDR3 spans 15 residues. The V gene end was trimmed by 5 bases and the J gene end by 0 bases; junction bases not matched to a gene: 6. Germline V CDR1 and CDR2: MNHNY, SVGAGI (reference sequence). CDR3 sequence reads: CASSTSGGTNYGYTF. Written as DNA, the CDR3 is TGTGCCAGCAGTACATCAGGGGGTACTAACTATGGCTACACCTTC.

The chain combines TRBV19 with TRBJ2-7, with 9 positions matching TRBD1. Germline V gene lookup returns CDR1 LNHDA and CDR2 SQIVND (reference sequence). This CDR3 is 13 amino acids long. Trimming at V came to 6 bases and at J to 2 bases, leaving 2 bases not matched to a gene. CDR3 in amino acids: CASRGQGPYEQYF. CDR3 sequence (DNA): TGTGCCAGTAGGGGACAGGGCCCCTACGAGCAGTACTTC.

The CDR3 here is CASSSTNEQFF. As DNA, the CDR3 is TGTGCCAGTAGTTCTACCAATGAGCAGTTCTTC. V is TRBV19 and J is TRBJ2-1, with D unresolved. V lost 5 bases to trimming and J lost 6 bases, with 5 bases between them. Germline V gene sequence: CDR1 LNHDA, CDR2 SQIVND (reference sequence). CDR3 size: 11 residues. The full variable domain, with the rest looked up from reference TRBV19 and TRBJ2-1, is DGGITQSPKYLFRKEGQNVTLSCEQNLNHDAMYWYRQDPGQGLRLIYYSQIVNDFQKGDIAEGYSVSREKKESFPLTVTSAQKNPTAFYLCASSSTNEQFFGPGTRLTVL.

This chain links TRBV7-9 with TRBJ1-5; 9 bases map to TRBD1. The V gene's germline CDR1 is SEHNR and CDR2 FQNEAQ (reference sequence). CDR3 size: 14 residues. Trimming took 5 bases from V and 4 from J; bases not matched to a gene: 3. This CDR3 reads CASSRQGGNQPQHF. For the CDR3, the DNA is TGTGCCAGCAGCCGACAGGGGGGAAATCAGCCCCAGCATTTT.

The chain is built from TRBV7-2 and TRBJ1-2; 8 bases align to TRBD1. V was pared by 8 bases and J by 8 bases, with 16 bases of the junction left unmatched. The CDR3 is 15 amino acids. Germline CDR1 and CDR2: SGHTA and FQGNSA. The CDR3 sequence: CASQQPVQGARGYTF. The CDR3 nucleotides are TGTGCCAGCCAGCAACCAGTTCAGGGGGCGAGGGGCTACACCTTC.

The J gene is TRBJ1-2, the V gene TRBV6-5; 7 nucleotides match TRBD1. Germline CDR1 MNHEY, CDR2 SVGAGI. The CDR3 is made up of 13 amino acids. V trimming: 5 bases; J trimming: 3 bases; junction bases outside the gene matches: 3. DNA for the CDR3: TGTGCCAGCAGTGGGACAGACTACTATGGCTACACCTTC. Its translation: CASSGTDYYGYTF.

The CDR3 sequence: CASSPMEVSYEQYF. Written as DNA, the CDR3 is TGTGCCAGCTCACCGATGGAGGTTTCCTACGAGCAGTACTTC. The chain links TRBV18 to TRBJ2-7; a possible D gene is TRBD2 (5 bases). The CDR3 is 14 amino acids. The germline V gene encodes CDR1 KGHSH and CDR2 LQKENI. The V end was cut by 3 bases, the J end by 1 base, with 10 bases between.

This chain joins TRBV9 and TRBJ2-1, with 11 nucleotides matching TRBD2. The CDR3 sequence is 15 residues long. The V segment lost 2 bases and the J segment 10 bases; nucleotides outside the gene matches: 8. The germline V gene has CDR1 SGDLS and CDR2 YYNGEE. CDR3 region: CASSVGVAGGPEQFF. In DNA form, the CDR3 reads TGTGCCAGCAGCGTTGGGGTAGCGGGAGGGCCCGAGCAGTTCTTC.

V and J are TRBV2 and TRBJ1-1; no definite D call. Trimming removed 3 bases from V and 3 bases from J, with 5 bases in between. The CDR3 spans 12 residues. Germline loops: CDR1 SNHLY, CDR2 FYNNEI. CDR3 coding DNA: TGTGCCAGCAGTGACAAATACACTGAAGCTTTCTTT. Residues: CASSDKYTEAFF.

V is TRBV27 and J is TRBJ1-1, with D uncertain. The V gene lost 5 bases and the J gene lost 4 bases, with 14 bases spanning the gap. CDR1 and CDR2 from the germline V gene are MNHEY and SMNVEV (reference sequence). The CDR3 is made up of 14 amino acids. CDR3 in DNA: TGTGCCAGCAGTCTCGACCCATGGGCCACTGAAGCTTTCTTT. It codes for CASSLDPWATEAFF.

This chain joins TRBV27 and TRBJ1-2; D is unresolved. The ends were cut back, 5 bases at V and 4 bases at J, with 11 bases in the middle. The CDR3 is 13 residues long. Per germline, CDR1 MNHEY and CDR2 SMNVEV (reference sequence). This chain's CDR3 is CASSPTGFYGYTF. CDR3 sequence (DNA): TGTGCCAGCAGTCCCACGGGGTTCTATGGCTACACCTTC.

The gene calls are TRBV10-3 and TRBJ2-3, with 9 bases aligning to TRBD1. V lost 3 bases to trimming and J lost 3 bases; unmatched junction nucleotides: 4. Looked up from germline, CDR1 is ENHRY and CDR2 is SYGVKD. The CDR3 has 15 amino acids. DNA of the CDR3: TGTGCCATCAGTGACTCCGGGACAGGGACAGATACGCAGTATTTT. Protein product: CAISDSGTGTDTQYF.

This CDR3 reads CASSQQGPYNEQFF. Here the CDR3 DNA reads TGTGCCAGCAGCCAACAGGGACCGTACAATGAGCAGTTCTTC. The rearrangement joins TRBV13 to TRBJ2-1, with TRBD1 as a possible D gene (6 bases). This CDR3 has 14 residues. Trimming shortened V by 5 bases and J by 4 bases, and 12 bases separated the two germline ends. From germline, CDR1 is PRHDT and CDR2 FYEKMQ (reference sequence). Based on the CDR3 plus reference TRBV13 and TRBJ2-1, the full variable domain is AAGVIQSPRHLIKEKRETATLKCYPIPRHDTVYWYQQGPGQDPQFLISFYEKMQSDKGSIPDRFSAQQFSDYHSELNMSSLELGDSALYFCASSQQGPYNEQFFGPGTRLTVL.

This clone has just one count. V gene TRBV7-2 combines with J gene TRBJ2-5; weak D call: TRBD2 (5 bases). Looked up from germline, CDR1 is SGHTA and CDR2 is FQGNSA. The CDR3 consists of 13 residues. The V gene lost 5 bases and the J gene lost 5 bases, with 12 bases spanning the gap. CDR3 bases: TGTGCCAGCAGCCCTAGCACCTTGGAGACCCAGTACTTC. The encoded protein is CASSPSTLETQYF.

The rearrangement uses TRBV19 and TRBJ1-1; D is possibly TRBD1 (6 bases). Germline CDR1 is LNHDA and CDR2 is SQIVND (reference sequence). The CDR3 is 18 residues long. V shed 3 bases and J shed 5 bases, with 25 bases lying between them. The CDR3, as DNA: TGTGCCAGTAGTATTTCGGTGCAGGGGAGCAATTTTGTGACTGAAGCTTTCTTT. Translated, it gives CASSISVQGSNFVTEAFF.

The rearrangement uses TRBV7-2 and TRBJ2-1, with 16 positions matching TRBD2. Losses at the gene ends were 4 bases for V and 15 bases for J; bases not matched to a gene: 6. This CDR3 comprises 14 residues. Germline CDR1 is SGHTA and CDR2 is FQGNSA. The CDR3 DNA sequence: TGTGCCAGCAGCTCCCCCGGGACTAGCGGGGGGGGGTTCTTC. Amino acids: CASSSPGTSGGGFF.

V usage is TRBV18 and J usage is TRBJ2-5, with D hard to call. The CDR3 consists of 13 residues. Looked up from germline, CDR1 is KGHSH and CDR2 is LQKENI. The V end was cut by 6 bases, the J end by 4 bases, with 12 bases between. The CDR3 loop reads CASSTPVVETQYF. CDR3 nucleotide sequence: TGTGCCAGCTCTACCCCGGTCGTAGAGACCCAGTACTTC.

This chain connects TRBV6-6 to TRBJ1-2, with 8 bases identical to TRBD1. The V and J ends lost 7 bases and 8 bases, in that order; junction bases with no gene match: 6. This CDR3 has 12 residues. Germline values: CDR1 MNHNY, CDR2 SVGAGI (reference sequence). In DNA form, the CDR3 reads TGTGCCAGCAAGCAGGGGGCAGGGGGCTACACCTTC. This encodes CASKQGAGGYTF.

The rearrangement uses TRBV6-5 and TRBJ2-7; no clear D. This CDR3 has 14 amino acids. The germline V gene has CDR1 MNHEY and CDR2 SVGAGI. The V and J ends lost 3 bases and 2 bases respectively, with 11 bases between them. CDR3 bases: TGTGCCAGCAGTTATTTGGCAAAAGCCTACGAGCAGTACTTC. Encoded protein: CASSYLAKAYEQYF.

The chain recombines TRBV10-3 with TRBJ1-3; 7 nucleotides align to TRBD1. Per germline, CDR1 ENHRY and CDR2 SYGVKD. The CDR3 extends over 12 amino acids. V lost 8 bases to trimming and J lost 3 bases; unmatched junction nucleotides: 1. CDR3: CAIRQGGNTIYF. The DNA of the CDR3 is TGTGCCATCCGACAGGGTGGAAACACCATATATTTT.

The chain employs TRBV5-6 and TRBJ1-5; 9 nucleotides line up with TRBD1. The CDR3 has 14 amino acids. The germline gives CDR1 SGHDT, CDR2 YYEEEE. V lost 4 bases, J lost 7 bases, and 6 bases stayed unmatched. Written as DNA, the CDR3 is TGTGCCAGCAGCACGACAGGGGGACACCAGCCCCAGCATTTT. It encodes CASSTTGGHQPQHF.

The J gene is TRBJ1-5, the V gene TRBV21-1. TRBV21-1 is marked as a pseudogene. This CDR3 is 17 amino acids long. CDR3 amino acids: CASSTRGGQTSNQPQHF. DNA for the CDR3: TGTGCCAGCAGCACACGGGGGGGACAGACGAGCAATCAGCCCCAGCATTTT.

The rearrangement links TRBV18 to TRBJ2-1, with 15 bases matching TRBD2. This CDR3 contains 17 residues. The V gene's germline CDR1 is KGHSH and CDR2 LQKENI. The ends lost 5 bases at V and 9 bases at J; junction bases unmatched: 11. The CDR3 is CASSNPGLAGGGGEQFF. CDR3 nucleotide sequence: TGTGCCAGCTCAAATCCGGGACTAGCGGGAGGTGGCGGTGAGCAGTTCTTC.

V is TRBV7-7 and J is TRBJ2-5; unclear D gene. V dropped 5 bases and J dropped 5 bases, with 15 bases sitting between them. The CDR3 totals 14 residues. Germline V gene data show CDR1 as SSHAT and CDR2 as FNYEAQ (reference sequence). The chain's CDR3 is CASSTPGPGETQYF. Here the CDR3 DNA reads TGTGCCAGCAGCACCCCCGGGCCTGGGGAGACCCAGTACTTC.

A few counts support this clone. The rearrangement links TRBV7-6 to TRBJ2-7, with D tentatively TRBD1 (6 bases). Germline CDR1 reads SGHVS; CDR2 reads FNYEAQ. This CDR3 is 15 amino acids long. Trimming removed 0 bases at V and 1 base at J, with 10 bases between. CDR3 loop: CASSLAEQGSYEQYF. The CDR3 region has the DNA TGTGCCAGCAGCTTAGCCGAACAGGGTTCCTACGAGCAGTACTTC.

The CDR3 region is CASSPRGASGGANEQFF. The DNA of the CDR3 is TGTGCCAGCTCCCCTCGGGGCGCTAGCGGGGGGGCCAATGAGCAGTTCTTC. The chain uses TRBV18 and TRBJ2-1, with 12 nucleotides matching TRBD2. Trimming took 6 bases from V and 6 from J; bases not matched to a gene: 12. The CDR3 runs 17 residues. CDR1 is KGHSH and CDR2 is LQKENI in the germline V gene. Together with reference TRBV18 and TRBJ2-1, the CDR3 gives the full variable domain: NAGVMQNPRHLVRRRGQEARLRCSPMKGHSHVYWYRQLPEEGLKFMVYLQKENIIDESGMPKERFSAEFPKEGPSILRIQQVVRGDSAAYFCASSPRGASGGANEQFFGPGTRLTVL.

The chain combines TRBV25-1 with TRBJ2-5; perhaps TRBD1 as D (6 bases). The germline gives CDR1 MGHDK, CDR2 SYGVNS. The germline V and J ends were trimmed by 4 bases and 4 bases, with 16 bases remaining between them. The CDR3 has 15 residues. The CDR3 here is CASSGVTGSGETQYF. The CDR3 region has the DNA TGTGCCAGCAGTGGAGTTACAGGGTCTGGAGAGACCCAGTACTTC.

This clone occurred once. This chain links TRBV12-5 with TRBJ2-7; 9 bases match TRBD1. Looked up from germline, CDR1 is LGHNT and CDR2 is FRNRAP. The CDR3 runs 13 residues. V shed 8 bases, J shed 7 bases, and the junction held 9 bases outside the gene matches. CDR3 bases: TGTGCTAGTCGGACAGGGGTCGTGGAAGAGCAGTACTTC. Amino acid sequence: CASRTGVVEEQYF.

Only one count was recorded for this clone. The V and J genes are TRBV12-5 and TRBJ2-7, with 7 bases identical to TRBD1. Germline CDR1 LGHNT, CDR2 FRNRAP. The CDR3 length is 13 residues. Losses at the gene ends were 3 bases for V and 5 bases for J; bases not matched to a gene: 4. CDR3: CASGLQGFDEQYF. The CDR3 DNA sequence: TGTGCTAGTGGTTTACAGGGGTTTGACGAGCAGTACTTC. Full variable domain (rest looked up from reference TRBV12-5 and TRBJ2-7): DARVTQTPRHKVTEMGQEVTMRCQPILGHNTVFWYRQTMMQGLELLAYFRNRAPLDDSGMPKDRFSAEMPDATLATLKIQPSEPRDSAVYFCASGLQGFDEQYFGPGTRLTVT.